The 16 T cell receptor beta chains below all came from one sample that was sequenced in a study of OX40 agonist ivuxolimab in advanced cancers. Sequencing used immunoSEQ multiplex PCR; TCRdb keeps in-frame clones, though not all of them. The sample contains approximately 77,000 clones, over 80% of which appear only once. The source was CD4+ or CD8+ T cells sorted from blood, collected in a trial of the OX40 agonist ivuxolimab. The receptors originated from an adult with an advanced solid tumor such as melanoma, head and neck, liver or kidney cancer.

In this sample, this clone turned up once. V gene TRBV30 combines with J gene TRBJ2-2; D is possibly TRBD1 (5 bases). CDR1 and CDR2 (germline): GTSNPN, SVGIG (reference sequence). The CDR3 extends over 14 amino acids. The ends were cut back, 3 bases at V and 0 bases at J, with 8 bases in the middle. The CDR3 sequence: CAWSLDTNTGELFF. The CDR3 coding sequence is TGTGCCTGGAGCCTGGACACGAACACCGGGGAGCTGTTTTTT.

V usage is TRBV30 and J usage is TRBJ1-1; TRBD1 aligns across 9 bases. In germline, CDR1 is GTSNPN, CDR2 SVGIG (reference sequence). Unmatched junction bases numbered 21, after V lost 2 bases and J lost 5 bases. The CDR3 spans 19 residues. The CDR3 region is CAWSRGTGYLPATRTEAFF. For the CDR3, the DNA is TGTGCCTGGAGTAGGGGGACAGGGTATCTCCCCGCAACGAGAACTGAAGCTTTCTTT.

This chain uses TRBV19 with TRBJ1-5; tentatively, D is TRBD1 (6 bases). CDR3 length: 17 residues. The V and J ends lost 5 bases and 6 bases respectively, with 23 bases between them. The germline V gene has CDR1 LNHDA and CDR2 SQIVND (reference sequence). CDR3 amino acids: CASSPLINRVDGQPQHF. The CDR3 bases are TGTGCCAGTAGTCCACTTATAAACAGGGTTGACGGTCAGCCCCAGCATTTT.

The CDR3 protein is CASSWRGGNIQYF. CDR3 coding DNA: TGTGCCAGCAGTTGGAGGGGAGGGAACATTCAGTACTTC. The chain has TRBV27 and TRBJ2-4, with 7 bases lining up with TRBD2. V dropped 4 bases and J dropped 7; count of bases not matched to a gene: 4. The CDR3 contains 13 residues. Germline V CDR1 and CDR2: MNHEY, SMNVEV (reference sequence).

This chain links TRBV18 with TRBJ2-7, with 10 bases that match TRBD1. CDR1 and CDR2 from the germline V gene are KGHSH and LQKENI. The ends lost 4 bases at V and 2 bases at J; junction bases unmatched: 2. This CDR3 has 14 residues. The CDR3 spells CASSLGTGAYEQYF. As DNA, the CDR3 is TGTGCCAGCTCACTCGGGACAGGGGCCTACGAGCAGTACTTC.

This rearrangement joins TRBV2 to TRBJ1-2; D remains unclear. The CDR3 spans 13 residues. Trimming took 6 bases from V and 2 from J, leaving 10 bases between them. Germline V gene lookup returns CDR1 SNHLY and CDR2 FYNNEI. CDR3 protein: CASSGEKNYGYTF. As DNA, the CDR3 is TGTGCCAGCAGCGGGGAGAAAAACTATGGCTACACCTTC.

The chain employs TRBV30 and TRBJ1-1, with D possibly being TRBD1 (5 bases). Trimming took off 5 bases at V and 7 bases at J, with 23 bases between the two ends. Germline CDR1 reads GTSNPN; CDR2 reads SVGIG (reference sequence). The CDR3 loop spans 15 amino acids. CDR3: CAWDGNYSVGVEAFF. The CDR3 DNA sequence: TGTGCCTGGGATGGGAATTACTCGGTGGGGGTTGAAGCTTTCTTT.

This chain joins TRBV5-1 and TRBJ2-1; unclear D gene. Germline CDR1 reads SGHRS; CDR2 reads YFSETQ. Deletions cut 0 bases from V and 5 bases from J, with 12 bases between. CDR3 length: 15 amino acids. CDR3 sequence reads: CASSLDGRKDNEQFF. CDR3 in DNA: TGCGCCAGCAGCTTGGACGGCAGGAAGGACAATGAGCAGTTCTTC. Drawing the rest from reference TRBV5-1 and TRBJ2-1, the complete variable domain is KAGVTQTPRYLIKTRGQQVTLSCSPISGHRSVSWYQQTPGQGLQFLFEYFSETQRNKGNFPGRFSGRQFSNSRSEMNVSTLELGDSALYLCASSLDGRKDNEQFFGPGTRLTVL.

V and J are TRBV11-3 and TRBJ2-3, with 7 bases lining up with TRBD2. The V segment lost 3 bases and the J segment 3 bases; nucleotides outside the gene matches: 12. Germline V CDR1 and CDR2: SGHNT, YENEEA. CDR3 length: 17 residues. The CDR3 spells CASSLGGSDWRTDTQYF. In DNA form, the CDR3 reads TGTGCCAGCAGCTTGGGCGGGAGCGACTGGAGGACAGATACGCAGTATTTT.

J is TRBJ2-7 and V is TRBV28; the D gene could be TRBD1 or TRBD2 (5 bases each). V lost 5 bases and J 5 bases, leaving 7 bases between the germline ends. Germline V lookup: CDR1 MDHEN, CDR2 SYDVKM. This CDR3 comprises 11 residues. The CDR3 DNA reads TGTGCCAGCAGTAGGGACCACGAGCAGTACTTC. Translating it yields CASSRDHEQYF. Supplemented by reference TRBV28 and TRBJ2-7, the full variable domain reads DVKVTQSSRYLVKRTGEKVFLECVQDMDHENMFWYRQDPGLGLRLIYFSYDVKMKEKGDIPEGYSVSREKKERFSLILESASTNQTSMYLCASSRDHEQYFGPGTRLTVT.

The chain uses TRBV7-3 and TRBJ1-2, with TRBD1 matching over 8 bases. V dropped 5 bases and J dropped 3; count of bases not matched to a gene: 2. Germline CDR1 and CDR2: SGHTA and FQGTGA. The CDR3 spans 13 residues. In nucleotides, the CDR3 is TGTGCCAGCAGCCAGGGACAGGACTATGGCTACACCTTC. Its translation: CASSQGQDYGYTF.

This chain connects TRBV29-1 to TRBJ1-4; the match to TRBD1 covers 9 bases. This CDR3 has 11 amino acids. Germline values: CDR1 SQVTM, CDR2 ANQGSEA. The V gene end was trimmed by 6 bases and the J gene end by 8 bases; junction bases not matched to a gene: 1. The CDR3 is CSVGTGEKLFF. The CDR3, as DNA: TGCAGCGTAGGGACAGGGGAAAAACTGTTTTTT.

This CDR3 reads CASRVGGTGELFF. Written as DNA, the CDR3 is TGCGCCAGCCGCGTCGGGGGAACCGGGGAGCTGTTTTTT. The V gene is TRBV10-1, the J gene TRBJ2-2; D may be TRBD2 (6 bases). Germline loops: CDR1 WNHNN, CDR2 SYGVQD (reference sequence). There are 13 residues in the CDR3. With 8 bases removed from V and 5 bases from J, the gap between germline ends came to 12 bases.

The rearrangement joins TRBV5-4 to TRBJ2-1; 11 positions agree with TRBD2. The V and J ends lost 0 bases and 7 bases, in that order; junction bases with no gene match: 3. CDR1 is SGHNT and CDR2 is YYREEE in the germline V gene (reference sequence). CDR3 length equals 15 residues. The CDR3 bases are TGTGCCAGCAGCTTGGACTGGACTAGCGGGAATGAGCAGTTCTTC. Its translation is CASSLDWTSGNEQFF.

The rearrangement joins TRBV10-2 to TRBJ1-1; no clear D. The CDR3 runs to 14 residues. Trimming pared 2 bases from V and 0 bases from J, leaving 7 bases between. Looked up from germline, CDR1 is WSHSY and CDR2 is SAAADI. The CDR3 loop reads CASSETPMNTEAFF. The CDR3 DNA reads as TGCGCCAGCAGTGAGACGCCGATGAACACTGAAGCTTTCTTT.

V usage is TRBV27 and J usage is TRBJ1-6; no clear D. CDR3 length: 13 amino acids. Germline CDR1 reads MNHEY; CDR2 reads SMNVEV (reference sequence). V was shortened by 10 bases and J by 7 bases, with 14 bases between the two germline ends. CDR3: CATGRVYNSPLHF. As DNA, the CDR3 is TGTGCCACCGGCAGAGTCTACAATTCACCCCTCCACTTT.